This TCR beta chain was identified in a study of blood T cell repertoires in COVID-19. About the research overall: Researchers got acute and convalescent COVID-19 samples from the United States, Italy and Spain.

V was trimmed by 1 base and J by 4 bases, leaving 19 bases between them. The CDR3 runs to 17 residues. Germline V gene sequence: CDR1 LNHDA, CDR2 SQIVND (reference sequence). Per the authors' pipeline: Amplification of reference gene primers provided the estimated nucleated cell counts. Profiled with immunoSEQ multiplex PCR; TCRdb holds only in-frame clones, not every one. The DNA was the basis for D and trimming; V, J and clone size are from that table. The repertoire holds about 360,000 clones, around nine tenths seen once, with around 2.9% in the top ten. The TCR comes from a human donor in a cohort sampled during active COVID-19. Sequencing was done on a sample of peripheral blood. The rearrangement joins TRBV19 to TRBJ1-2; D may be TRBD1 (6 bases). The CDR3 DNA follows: TGTGCCAGTAGTATAGGACAGGACCCAACCCGGGCCTATGGCTACACCTTC. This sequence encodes CASSIGQDPTRAYGYTF.